This TCR beta chain originates from a study of T-cell reconstitution after alpha-beta-depleted transplantation in children (dated by TCRdb to about 2016). Study-wide context: Using TCR repertoire profiling, the study quantitatively followed how T-cell immune reconstitution unfolded in children after TCRalphabeta/CD19-depleted allogeneic hematopoietic cell transplantation.

This clonotype was observed a few times. Its antigen is not yet known. No base quality values were provided; no much bigger clone lies one nucleotide off. V has 1 base trimmed and J has 3 bases trimmed; junction bases matching no gene number 4. There are 18 amino acids in the CDR3, from cysteine to phenylalanine inclusive. The retained sequence is limited to the CDR3, 54 bases, with the frame set at the first base. From the germline V gene (reference sequence), CDR1 is PRHDT and CDR2 is FYEKMQ. Library creation used PCR. TCRdb names Illumina HiSeq 2500 as the instrument used. TCR libraries were prepared with molecular barcoding, using unique molecular identifiers to normalize TCRbeta repertoire quantification. Clones were called with MiXCR by TCRdb after fastp trimmed the public reads at Q25, and only in-frame beta chains were retained. Here each entry gathers all rows of one CDR3 protein and keeps the most common genes and DNA. This sample has approximately 390,000 distinct CDR3 sequences in its table, and roughly 11% of those were observed once. 4.5% to 6% of the sample is in the top ten clones.

This TCR was recovered from a human donor who donated a stem cell graft to a child with acute myeloid leukemia. The chain employs TRBV13 and TRBJ2-2; 14 central bases correspond to TRBD2. Sample: PBMCs from the stem cell graft donor, taken from the stem cell graft. The bases are TGTGCCAGCAGCTTAGCGACTAGCGGGGGGGCCTACACCGGGGAGCTGTTTTTT. It specifies CASSLATSGGAYTGELFF.